Listed below are T cell receptor beta chains from one sample, sequenced in a study of T cells in Graves' hyperthyroidism and ophthalmopathy. Using its own MiXCR run on the multiplex PCR reads, TCRdb lists one record per CDR3 protein. The sample includes some 350,000 distinct CDR3 sequences, approximately 25% of them seen just once. Source material: blood. Receptors were obtained from a man between 45 and 60 years old with Graves' hyperthyroidism. The CDR3 runs from the conserved cysteine through the conserved F or W. D genes are given only for firm matches. Not all rows give a size; the values are once, few, many and, for expanded clones, a class.

CDR3 protein: CASSLVASGLRRQYF; CDR3 DNA: TGTGCCAGCAGCTTGGTCGCTAGCGGCCTTAGAAGACAGTACTTC; clone size: few; V gene: TRBV7-2; J gene: TRBJ2-5; D gene: TRBD2
CDR3 protein: CASSLVAREGPITDTQYF; CDR3 DNA: TGTGCCAGCAGCTTAGTAGCACGGGAGGGGCCCATAACAGATACGCAGTATTTT; clone size: many; V gene: TRBV11-2; J gene: TRBJ2-3; D gene: TRBD2
CDR3 protein: CASSVGQRYTF; CDR3 DNA: TGTGCCAGCAGCGTGGGACAGCGGTACACCTTC; clone size: few; V gene: TRBV9; J gene: TRBJ1-2; D gene: TRBD1
CDR3 protein: CASTTPGTNTQYF; CDR3 DNA: TGTGCCAGCACCACCCCCGGGACAAATACGCAGTATTTT; clone size: few; V gene: TRBV7-9; J gene: TRBJ2-3; D gene: .
CDR3 protein: CASSWDRGSIGELFF; CDR3 DNA: TGTGCCAGCAGTTGGGACAGGGGGTCGATCGGGGAGCTGTTTTTT; clone size: .; V gene: TRBV6-9; J gene: TRBJ2-2; D gene: TRBD1
CDR3 protein: CSASVGRHPTDTQYF; CDR3 DNA: TGCAGTGCTAGCGTCGGGAGGCACCCCACAGATACGCAGTATTTT; clone size: .; V gene: TRBV20-1; J gene: TRBJ2-3; D gene: TRBD2
CDR3 protein: CASSLGDGNQPQHF; CDR3 DNA: TGCGCCAGCAGCTTGGGGGACGGTAATCAGCCCCAGCATTTT; clone size: many; V gene: TRBV5-1; J gene: TRBJ1-5; D gene: .
CDR3 protein: CASRTGRKGLNEKLFF; CDR3 DNA: TGTGCCAGCCGGACGGGGAGGAAGGGCCTAAATGAAAAACTGTTTTTT; clone size: .; V gene: TRBV7-2; J gene: TRBJ1-4; D gene: .
CDR3 protein: CATSDRTGNTYEQYF; CDR3 DNA: TGTGCCACCAGTGACCGAACAGGGAATACCTACGAGCAGTACTTC; clone size: .; V gene: TRBV24-1; J gene: TRBJ2-7; D gene: .
CDR3 protein: CASSEDGGAGTQYF; CDR3 DNA: TGTGCCAGCAGTGAAGATGGGGGCGCAGGGACCCAGTACTTC; clone size: many; V gene: TRBV2; J gene: TRBJ2-5; D gene: .
CDR3 protein: CASSLTSGSSFNEQFF; CDR3 DNA: TGCGCCAGCAGCTTGACTAGCGGGAGTTCCTTCAATGAGCAGTTCTTC; clone size: few; V gene: TRBV5-1; J gene: TRBJ2-1; D gene: TRBD2
CDR3 protein: CASSQAGGNTEAFF; CDR3 DNA: TGTGCCAGCTCACAAGCCGGAGGGAACACTGAAGCTTTCTTT; clone size: many; V gene: TRBV18; J gene: TRBJ1-1; D gene: .
CDR3 protein: CASSTYRENTGELFF; CDR3 DNA: TGTGCCAGCAGCACATACCGGGAGAACACCGGGGAGCTGTTTTTT; clone size: few; V gene: TRBV11-2; J gene: TRBJ2-2; D gene: .
CDR3 protein: CASSLVDEQYF; CDR3 DNA: TGTGCCAGCAGCTTAGTGGACGAGCAGTACTTC; clone size: many; V gene: TRBV7-8; J gene: TRBJ2-7; D gene: .
CDR3 protein: CASRLTSTSIQYF; CDR3 DNA: TGTGCCAGCAGGCTCACTAGCACGAGCATTCAGTACTTC; clone size: few; V gene: TRBV6-1; J gene: TRBJ2-4; D gene: .
CDR3 protein: CSASSSSNTGELFF; CDR3 DNA: TGCAGTGCTAGTTCCTCTAGTAACACCGGGGAGCTGTTTTTT; clone size: few; V gene: TRBV20-1; J gene: TRBJ2-2; D gene: .
CDR3 protein: CASSSAPTKVEEGGYTF; CDR3 DNA: TGTGCCAGCAGCTCCGCCCCGACAAAGGTTGAAGAGGGTGGCTACACCTTC; clone size: .; V gene: TRBV11-2; J gene: TRBJ1-2; D gene: .
CDR3 protein: CASSLPRGGGTDTQYF; CDR3 DNA: TGTGCCAGCAGCCTCCCTAGGGGGGGGGGCACAGATACGCAGTATTTT; clone size: .; V gene: TRBV12-3/TRBV12-4; J gene: TRBJ2-3; D gene: .
CDR3 protein: CASGIAGSSHNEQFF; CDR3 DNA: TGCGCCAGCGGAATAGCGGGGAGTTCCCACAATGAGCAGTTCTTC; clone size: .; V gene: TRBV5-1; J gene: TRBJ2-1; D gene: TRBD2
CDR3 protein: CASSRGEFDEAFF; CDR3 DNA: TGTGCCAGCAGCCGGGGGGAGTTTGATGAAGCTTTCTTT; clone size: .; V gene: TRBV7-9; J gene: TRBJ1-1; D gene: .
CDR3 protein: CASSPRDGFTGELFF; CDR3 DNA: TGTGCCAGCTCTCCTCGAGACGGGTTCACCGGGGAGCTGTTTTTT; clone size: few; V gene: TRBV18; J gene: TRBJ2-2; D gene: .
CDR3 protein: CATSDPGTADTDTQYF; CDR3 DNA: TGTGCCACCAGTGATCCTGGGACAGCCGACACAGATACGCAGTATTTT; clone size: few; V gene: TRBV24-1; J gene: TRBJ2-3; D gene: TRBD1
CDR3 protein: CASSSWTSGRYEQYF; CDR3 DNA: TGTGCCAGCAGTTCCTGGACTAGCGGGAGATACGAGCAGTACTTC; clone size: .; V gene: TRBV12-3/TRBV12-4; J gene: TRBJ2-7; D gene: TRBD2
CDR3 protein: CAISGGGGSYEQYF; CDR3 DNA: TGTGCCATCAGTGGAGGGGGCGGCTCCTACGAGCAGTACTTC; clone size: .; V gene: TRBV10-3; J gene: TRBJ2-7; D gene: TRBD1
CDR3 protein: CASIVTPGSHEQFF; CDR3 DNA: TGTGCCAGCATTGTTACCCCCGGGAGTCATGAGCAGTTCTTC; clone size: .; V gene: TRBV6-1; J gene: TRBJ2-1; D gene: .
CDR3 protein: CASSAGSGTYEQYF; CDR3 DNA: TGTGCCAGCAGCGCGGGTAGCGGGACCTACGAGCAGTACTTC; clone size: .; V gene: TRBV28; J gene: TRBJ2-7; D gene: TRBD2
CDR3 protein: CASSLAMGDYEQYF; CDR3 DNA: TGTGCCAGCAGCTTAGCCATGGGGGACTACGAGCAGTACTTC; clone size: few; V gene: TRBV11-2; J gene: TRBJ2-7; D gene: .
CDR3 protein: CASRDRGDPGEKLFF; CDR3 DNA: TGTGCCAGCAGAGACAGGGGGGATCCGGGTGAAAAACTGTTTTTT; clone size: few; V gene: TRBV19; J gene: TRBJ1-4; D gene: TRBD1
CDR3 protein: CASSPRDSRHVLTF; CDR3 DNA: TGCGCCAGCAGCCCCCGGGACTCCCGTCACGTCCTGACTTTC; clone size: few; V gene: TRBV5-1; J gene: TRBJ2-6; D gene: .
CDR3 protein: CASSHLGTVSYNEQFF; CDR3 DNA: TGTGCCAGCAGTCACCTCGGGACAGTCTCCTACAATGAGCAGTTCTTC; clone size: many; V gene: TRBV28; J gene: TRBJ2-1; D gene: TRBD1
CDR3 protein: CSARHPGTEGNEQFF; CDR3 DNA: TGCAGTGCTAGACATCCTGGAACTGAAGGCAATGAGCAGTTCTTC; clone size: once; V gene: TRBV20-1; J gene: TRBJ2-1; D gene: .
CDR3 protein: CAGKSDNNSPLHF; CDR3 DNA: TGTGCCGGGAAGAGCGACAATAATTCACCCCTCCACTTT; clone size: .; V gene: TRBV6-2/TRBV6-3; J gene: TRBJ1-6; D gene: .
CDR3 protein: CSAGGRDRTLAFF; CDR3 DNA: TGCAGTGCTGGGGGGAGGGATCGGACCCTAGCTTTCTTT; clone size: few; V gene: TRBV20-1; J gene: TRBJ1-1; D gene: .
CDR3 protein: CASSPVQGMNTEAFF; CDR3 DNA: TGTGCCAGCTCACCCGTACAGGGGATGAACACTGAAGCTTTCTTT; clone size: few; V gene: TRBV18; J gene: TRBJ1-1; D gene: TRBD1
CDR3 protein: CASSLATSGGGSYEQYF; CDR3 DNA: TGTGCCAGCAGTTTAGCGACTAGCGGAGGGGGTTCCTACGAGCAGTACTTC; clone size: few; V gene: TRBV12-3/TRBV12-4; J gene: TRBJ2-7; D gene: TRBD2
CDR3 protein: CASRAGQISYEQYF; CDR3 DNA: TGCGCCAGCAGGGCCGGACAGATCTCCTACGAGCAGTACTTC; clone size: few; V gene: TRBV5-1; J gene: TRBJ2-7; D gene: .
CDR3 protein: CASSLSASEVRPYEQYF; CDR3 DNA: TGTGCCAGCAGCTTGTCCGCCTCGGAGGTTCGGCCCTACGAGCAGTACTTC; clone size: few; V gene: TRBV11-2; J gene: TRBJ2-7; D gene: .
CDR3 protein: CASSSLGPKNYGYTF; CDR3 DNA: TGTGCCAGCAGTTCTCTCGGGCCAAAAAACTATGGCTACACCTTC; clone size: .; V gene: TRBV28; J gene: TRBJ1-2; D gene: .
CDR3 protein: CASSLGVRVDSPLHF; CDR3 DNA: TGTGCCAGCAGCTTAGGGGTCAGGGTGGATTCACCCCTCCACTTT; clone size: .; V gene: TRBV7-9; J gene: TRBJ1-6; D gene: .
CDR3 protein: CASSLEGTRTDTQYF; CDR3 DNA: TGTGCCAGTTCCCTCGAGGGGACACGCACAGATACGCAGTATTTT; clone size: few; V gene: TRBV19; J gene: TRBJ2-3; D gene: .
CDR3 protein: CASSILDEQYF; CDR3 DNA: TGTGCCAGCAGCATATTGGACGAGCAGTACTTC; clone size: many; V gene: TRBV11-2; J gene: TRBJ2-7; D gene: .
CDR3 protein: CASSHQAGSYNEQFF; CDR3 DNA: TGTGCCAGCAGCCACCAGGCCGGGTCCTACAATGAGCAGTTCTTC; clone size: .; V gene: TRBV11-2; J gene: TRBJ2-1; D gene: .
CDR3 protein: CASSPSGISYNEQFF; CDR3 DNA: TGTGCCAGCAGCCCCAGCGGGATCTCCTACAATGAGCAGTTCTTC; clone size: few; V gene: TRBV9; J gene: TRBJ2-1; D gene: TRBD2
CDR3 protein: CSATGVTDTQYF; CDR3 DNA: TGCAGTGCTACAGGGGTTACAGATACGCAGTATTTT; clone size: many; V gene: TRBV20-1; J gene: TRBJ2-3; D gene: .
CDR3 protein: CASTLLAGSGEQYF; CDR3 DNA: TGTGCCAGCACCCTTCTTGCGGGGTCGGGGGAGCAGTACTTC; clone size: few; V gene: TRBV7-3; J gene: TRBJ2-7; D gene: .
CDR3 protein: CSVENAGQETQYF; CDR3 DNA: TGCAGCGTTGAAAATGCGGGCCAAGAGACCCAGTACTTC; clone size: .; V gene: TRBV29-1; J gene: TRBJ2-5; D gene: .
CDR3 protein: CASSASGELNTEAFF; CDR3 DNA: TGTGCCAGCAGTGCCTCAGGGGAATTGAACACTGAAGCTTTCTTT; clone size: .; V gene: TRBV25-1; J gene: TRBJ1-1; D gene: .
CDR3 protein: CASSQRDRYNEQLF; CDR3 DNA: TGTGCCAGCAGCCAGCGGGACCGATACAATGAGCAGCTCTTC; clone size: many; V gene: TRBV7-6; J gene: TRBJ2-1; D gene: TRBD2
CDR3 protein: CASNAGLPTDTQYF; CDR3 DNA: TGTGCCAGCAACGCGGGGCTCCCCACAGATACGCAGTATTTT; clone size: few; V gene: TRBV6-1; J gene: TRBJ2-3; D gene: .
CDR3 protein: CASSHSYEQYF; CDR3 DNA: TGTGCCAGCAGTCACTCCTACGAGCAGTACTTC; clone size: many; V gene: TRBV5-1; J gene: TRBJ2-7; D gene: .
CDR3 protein: CASSYFGASGSAGELFF; CDR3 DNA: TGTGCCAGCAGTTACTTCGGGGCTAGCGGGAGCGCCGGGGAGCTGTTTTTT; clone size: .; V gene: TRBV6-2/TRBV6-3; J gene: TRBJ2-2; D gene: TRBD2
CDR3 protein: CASSLGTGGKPQHF; CDR3 DNA: TGTGCCAGCAGTCTCGGGACAGGGGGAAAGCCCCAGCATTTT; clone size: .; V gene: TRBV12-3/TRBV12-4; J gene: TRBJ1-5; D gene: TRBD1
CDR3 protein: CASSLGYQETQYF; CDR3 DNA: TGTGCCAGCAGCTTAGGCTATCAAGAGACCCAGTACTTC; clone size: few; V gene: TRBV7-2; J gene: TRBJ2-5; D gene: .